Following are 20 T cell receptor beta chains from one sample sequenced in a study of blood T cell repertoires in COVID-19. Assay: immunoSEQ multiplex PCR; the TCRdb copy retains only in-frame clones and omits some. The repertoire includes approximately 300,000 clones, around 84% of them detected once, and around 9.3% sits in the top ten. Sample: PBMCs or T cells enriched from blood (not recorded which). Source of these receptors: a woman between 18 and 29 years old who had recovered from COVID-19.

This clone appeared a single time. The chain links TRBV5-1 to TRBJ1-2; tentative D call: TRBD1 (6 bases). This CDR3 is built from 14 residues. The V and J ends lost 3 bases and 5 bases respectively, with 14 bases between them. Germline V gene lookup returns CDR1 SGHRS and CDR2 YFSETQ. CDR3 bases: TGCGCCAGCAGCTCGACAGACGGGACATATGGCTACACCTTC. This gives the protein CASSSTDGTYGYTF.

DNA of the CDR3: TGTGCTAGTGGTTTCTTAGAACGTGGCTACACCTTC. Residues: CASGFLERGYTF. The J gene is TRBJ1-2, the V gene TRBV12-5; no clear D gene. V lost 3 bases, J lost 7 bases, and 9 bases lay in between. CDR3 length: 12 amino acids. Per the germline V gene, CDR1 is LGHNT and CDR2 is FRNRAP.

The CDR3 is CASSPPSNTEAFF. CDR3 nucleotides: TGTGCCAGCTCACCACCTAGCAACACTGAAGCTTTCTTT. The chain employs TRBV18 and TRBJ1-1, with D uncertain. There are 13 residues in the CDR3. Germline CDR1 and CDR2: KGHSH and LQKENI. Between the trimmed V and J ends, which lost 0 bases and 2 bases, there was a span of 4 bases.

The CDR3 region has the DNA TGCGCCAGCAGCAGGTCAGGGGGCGAAGAGACCCAGTACTTC. This codes for CASSRSGGEETQYF. The chain couples TRBV5-1 to TRBJ2-5, with TRBD1 matching over 8 bases. Germline V gives CDR1 SGHRS, CDR2 YFSETQ. Trimming removed 4 bases from V and 3 bases from J; junction bases left unmatched: 5. The CDR3 sequence is 14 residues long.

The V call is TRBV5-1, the J call TRBJ1-1, with 10 bases fitting TRBD1. The germline V gene has CDR1 SGHRS and CDR2 YFSETQ. This CDR3 spans 17 amino acids. After removal of 0 bases from V and 0 bases from J, the junction contained 5 bases not matched to a gene. CDR3 loop: CASSLGGQGPLNTEAFF. CDR3 DNA sequence: TGCGCCAGCAGCTTGGGGGGACAGGGGCCTTTGAACACTGAAGCTTTCTTT.

The chain carries TRBV29-1 and TRBJ2-2; 10 bases fit TRBD2. CDR3 size: 13 residues. Germline CDR1 is SQVTM and CDR2 is ANQGSEA. The trim removed 7 bases at V and 6 bases at J, leaving 5 bases unmatched. The CDR3 bases are TGCAGCGCTAGCGGGAGATCTGCCGGGGAGCTGTTTTTT. Translated, it gives CSASGRSAGELFF.

V gene TRBV5-6 combines with J gene TRBJ1-6; D unclear. The V gene lost 4 bases and the J gene lost 10 bases, with 21 bases spanning the gap. CDR1 SGHDT and CDR2 YYEEEE come from the germline V gene. The CDR3 loop spans 16 amino acids. DNA for the CDR3: TGTGCCAGCAGCCCCAGCGGGGAGAATTGGTACTCACCCCTCCACTTT. This gives the protein CASSPSGENWYSPLHF.

V is TRBV29-1 and J is TRBJ2-1, with a tentative D call TRBD1 (5 bases). Germline CDR1 is SQVTM and CDR2 is ANQGSEA. The CDR3 has 12 residues. Trimming cost V 0 bases and J 7 bases, with 7 bases left between them. The CDR3, as DNA: TGCAGCGTTGAAGAACCAGGGAATGAGCAGTTCTTC. Translated: CSVEEPGNEQFF.

The V gene is TRBV7-8, the J gene TRBJ1-2; 7 bases line up with TRBD1. The germline V gene has CDR1 SGHVS and CDR2 FQNEAQ. The CDR3 extends over 15 amino acids. V gave up 5 bases and J gave up 4 bases; unmatched junction bases: 10. DNA for the CDR3: TGTGCCAGCAGCCAACGGGACAGCCTTCCCTATGGCTACACCTTC. This gives the protein CASSQRDSLPYGYTF.

A few counts support this clone. The chain employs TRBV12-3 or TRBV12-4 and TRBJ1-2; 11 positions agree with TRBD1. The CDR3 covers 13 residues. The V gene end was trimmed by 7 bases and the J gene end by 6 bases; junction bases not matched to a gene: 4. The DNA of the CDR3 is TGTGCCAGCAACCTGGGACAGGGGGATGGCTACACCTTC. Amino acids: CASNLGQGDGYTF.

This sequence joins TRBV19 and TRBJ1-1, with D tentatively TRBD1 (5 bases). The V gene lost 7 bases and the J gene lost 2 bases, with 14 bases spanning the gap. This CDR3 region has 14 residues. Germline V lookup: CDR1 LNHDA, CDR2 SQIVND (reference sequence). The CDR3 spells CASTAGWGNTEAFF. In DNA form, the CDR3 reads TGTGCCAGTACCGCAGGTTGGGGCAACACTGAAGCTTTCTTT. The complete variable domain, with remaining parts taken from reference TRBV19 and TRBJ1-1, reads DGGITQSPKYLFRKEGQNVTLSCEQNLNHDAMYWYRQDPGQGLRLIYYSQIVNDFQKGDIAEGYSVSREKKESFPLTVTSAQKNPTAFYLCASTAGWGNTEAFFGQGTRLTVV.

This clone was detected only a few times. The V call is TRBV3-1 (or the pseudogene TRBV3-2), the J call TRBJ2-1; weak D call: TRBD2 (6 bases). This CDR3 is built from 13 residues. Deletions cut 4 bases from V and 9 bases from J, with 13 bases between. The germline V gene has CDR1 LGHDT and CDR2 YNNKEL (reference sequence). CDR3 nucleotide sequence: TGTGCCAGCAGCCCCGGAGGGCGGGTTGAGCAGTTCTTC. Protein sequence: CASSPGGRVEQFF.

This clone showed up just once. V usage is TRBV5-1 and J usage is TRBJ2-1; D is possibly TRBD2 (6 bases). CDR1 and CDR2 (germline): SGHRS, YFSETQ. The CDR3 extends over 15 amino acids. Trimming took 3 bases from V and 1 from J, leaving 11 bases between them. CDR3 loop: CASSSGDASYNEQFF. DNA for the CDR3: TGCGCCAGCAGCTCGGGGGACGCATCCTACAATGAGCAGTTCTTC.

The gene calls are TRBV9 and TRBJ2-5, with D perhaps matching TRBD1 (6 bases). Germline V gene lookup returns CDR1 SGDLS and CDR2 YYNGEE. V lost 3 bases, J lost 1 base, and 16 bases lay in between. The length of the CDR3 is 16 residues. Written as DNA, the CDR3 is TGTGCCAGCAGCGCCAAAACCGGACAGACCCAAGAGACCCAGTACTTC. It translates to CASSAKTGQTQETQYF.

The chain has TRBV29-1 and TRBJ2-7; TRBD1 agrees at 8 bases. V lost 4 bases and J lost 3; bases outside the gene matches: 8. CDR1 is SQVTM and CDR2 is ANQGSEA in the germline V gene. This CDR3 has 14 amino acids. CDR3 nucleotide sequence: TGCAGCGTTGGACAGGGGAATTTGGGCTACGAGCAGTACTTC. Translated: CSVGQGNLGYEQYF.

This clone was seen just once. The chain has TRBV5-4 and TRBJ1-2; D unresolved. The CDR3 runs to 16 residues. Trimming took off 0 bases at V and 1 base at J, with 13 bases between the two ends. Germline V gene data show CDR1 as SGHNT and CDR2 as YYREEE (reference sequence). The CDR3 sequence: CASSLDGGSHNYGYTF. CDR3 sequence (DNA): TGTGCCAGCAGCTTGGATGGAGGCAGCCATAACTATGGCTACACCTTC. Full variable domain (missing parts from reference TRBV5-4 and TRBJ1-2): ETGVTQSPTHLIKTRGQQVTLRCSSQSGHNTVSWYQQALGQGPQFIFQYYREEENGRGNFPPRFSGLQFPNYSSELNVNALELDDSALYLCASSLDGGSHNYGYTFGSGTRLTVV.

This clone has a single count. V usage is TRBV12-3 or TRBV12-4 and J usage is TRBJ1-1; D is uncertain. This CDR3 has 12 residues. The germline V and J ends were trimmed by 6 bases and 6 bases, with 11 bases remaining between them. The CDR3 sequence: CASSRATSEAFF. The CDR3 DNA follows: TGTGCCAGCAGCCGCGCGACATCTGAAGCTTTCTTT.

V is TRBV5-1 and J is TRBJ2-3; D is ambiguous. The V end was cut by 0 bases, the J end by 2 bases, with 10 bases between. CDR3 size: 15 residues. Per the germline V gene, CDR1 is SGHRS and CDR2 is YFSETQ. CDR3 coding DNA: TGCGCCAGCAGCTTGGCCCCGTCAGTCACAGATACGCAGTATTTT. Its protein product is CASSLAPSVTDTQYF. Full variable domain (outside the CDR3, taken from reference TRBV5-1 and TRBJ2-3): KAGVTQTPRYLIKTRGQQVTLSCSPISGHRSVSWYQQTPGQGLQFLFEYFSETQRNKGNFPGRFSGRQFSNSRSEMNVSTLELGDSALYLCASSLAPSVTDTQYFGPGTRLTVL.

J is TRBJ2-1 and V is TRBV6-1; 7 bases map to TRBD2. This CDR3 comprises 19 residues. Germline V gene lookup returns CDR1 MNHNS and CDR2 SASEGT. V dropped 2 bases and J dropped 3; count of bases not matched to a gene: 16. CDR3 sequence (DNA): TGTGCCAGCAGTGAATTAAGAGAGGCTACGGGAGGAGGCTACAATGAGCAGTTCTTC. It codes for CASSELREATGGGYNEQFF.

This chain connects TRBV5-6 to TRBJ1-6; a weak D match, TRBD1 (6 bases). V shed 4 bases and J shed 7 bases, with 15 bases lying between them. The CDR3 spans 15 residues. From germline, CDR1 is SGHDT and CDR2 YYEEEE. The DNA of the CDR3 is TGTGCCAGCAGCAGCCCGGGACATCTCAATTCACCCCTCCACTTT. Its protein is CASSSPGHLNSPLHF. The variable domain in full, completed from reference TRBV5-6 and TRBJ1-6, reads DAGVTQSPTHLIKTRGQQVTLRCSPKSGHDTVSWYQQALGQGPQFIFQYYEEEERQRGNFPDRFSGHQFPNYSSELNVNALLLGDSALYLCASSSPGHLNSPLHFGNGTRLTVT.